The 18 T cell receptor beta chains below come from one sample, sequenced in a study of cytomegalovirus exposure and HLA in healthy donors. This PCR relied on a set of 60 Vbeta primers and 13 Jbeta primers. The data were produced by immunoSEQ multiplex PCR, yet TCRdb's version contains in-frame clones alone and is incomplete. The sample has more than 110,000 clones, nearly 10% seen once. The sample consisted of PBMCs. These receptors all stem from a man aged 45 to 65 in good health and CMV-seronegative.

This clone was counted only a few times. The chain combines TRBV12-2 with TRBJ1-4; TRBD1 is the table's D call and was not checked against the DNA. TRBV12-2 is a listed pseudogene. The CDR3 has 15 amino acids. In nucleotides, the CDR3 is TGTGCAAGTCGCTTAGGGCCGTTTGTTAATGAAAAACTGTTTTTT. Encoded protein: CASRLGPFVNEKLFF.

This clone was found a few times. J is TRBJ2-3 and V is TRBV6-4; possibly TRBD1 for D (6 bases). Germline CDR1 and CDR2: MRHNA and SNTAGT. Trimming cost V 6 bases and J 2 bases, with 12 bases left between them. The CDR3 loop spans 14 amino acids. CDR3 sequence reads: CASRQTGTTDTQYF. DNA for the CDR3: TGTGCCAGCAGGCAGACAGGTACCACAGATACGCAGTATTTT.

This clone has only a few counts. The CDR3 protein is CASSLGMGFNYGYTF. In DNA, the CDR3 is TGTGCCAGCAGCTTAGGTATGGGCTTCAACTATGGCTACACCTTC. The chain is built from TRBV7-8 and TRBJ1-2; D gene uncertain. Deletions cut 1 base from V and 2 bases from J, with 11 bases between. The CDR3 covers 15 residues. The V gene's germline CDR1 is SGHVS and CDR2 FQNEAQ.

Only a few counts were recorded for this clone. The V and J genes are TRBV25-1 and TRBJ1-5; D gene unclear. Per germline, CDR1 MGHDK and CDR2 SYGVNS. Trimming removed 1 base at V and 7 bases at J, with 14 bases between. This CDR3 comprises 15 residues. CDR3 sequence reads: CASSESGRGRQPQHF. The CDR3 bases are TGTGCCAGCAGTGAATCCGGACGAGGGAGGCAGCCCCAGCATTTT.

The table lists this clone with a few counts. The chain joins TRBV11-2 to TRBJ1-2; D is possibly TRBD1 (5 bases). V was shortened by 3 bases and J by 4 bases, with 18 bases between the two germline ends. In germline, CDR1 is SGHAT, CDR2 FQNNGV. The CDR3 is 16 amino acids. The CDR3 DNA follows: TGTGCCAGCAGCTTGATTGCACAGGCGAACCTCTATGGCTACACCTTC. Translating gives CASSLIAQANLYGYTF.

This clone was picked up a small number of times. The chain is built from TRBV7-2 and TRBJ2-5; D perhaps matches TRBD2 (5 bases). The germline V and J ends were trimmed by 7 bases and 4 bases, with 22 bases remaining between them. CDR3 length: 16 amino acids. Looked up from germline, CDR1 is SGHTA and CDR2 is FQGNSA. This chain's CDR3 is CASTSVRPRAGETQYF. CDR3 nucleotide sequence: TGTGCCAGCACCTCGGTCAGGCCACGGGCGGGAGAGACCCAGTACTTC.

This sequence joins TRBV30 and TRBJ1-1, with 9 bases that match TRBD1. Per the germline V gene, CDR1 is GTSNPN and CDR2 is SVGIG (reference sequence). J gave up 5 bases and V 3 bases, and 1 base lay outside the gene matches. This CDR3 has 12 amino acids. The chain's CDR3 is CAWRDRGTEAFF. In nucleotides, the CDR3 is TGTGCCTGGAGGGACAGGGGTACTGAAGCTTTCTTT.

This chain joins TRBV12-5 and TRBJ2-1, with 9 bases matching TRBD2. J was trimmed by 4 bases and V by 0 bases; bases with no gene match: 13. Germline V gene data show CDR1 as LGHNT and CDR2 as FRNRAP. The CDR3 covers 19 residues. The CDR3 nucleotides read TGTGCTAGTGGTTTGGTAAGGGCGGGAGGGCCCTCGAGATACAATGAGCAGTTCTTC. As protein: CASGLVRAGGPSRYNEQFF.

This clone has more than one count but fewer than ten. The rearrangement links TRBV6-5 to TRBJ1-2; D might be TRBD1 (6 bases). Germline V CDR1 and CDR2: MNHEY, SVGAGI. The CDR3 runs to 16 residues. V lost 0 bases to trimming and J lost 1 base, with 12 bases between them. In nucleotides, the CDR3 is TGTGCCAGCAGTTACTCCTTGGGACATTTTAACTATGGCTACACCTTC. This translates into CASSYSLGHFNYGYTF.

In its sample, this clone was seen a few times. This chain joins TRBV13 and TRBJ1-1, with no clear D. The CDR3 covers 13 residues. The germline V and J ends were trimmed by 3 bases and 4 bases, with 9 bases remaining between them. CDR1 is PRHDT and CDR2 is FYEKMQ in the germline V gene (reference sequence). Written as DNA, the CDR3 is TGTGCCAGCAGCTTTCGGGGTTCCACTGAAGCTTTCTTT. Amino acid sequence: CASSFRGSTEAFF.

This clone was seen only a few times. Additional DNA sequences in this sample encode the identical CDR3. The genes are TRBV7-3 and TRBJ2-3; 8 bases align to TRBD2. Germline-derived CDR1 and CDR2 are SGHTA and FQGTGA. J was trimmed by 1 base and V by 4 bases; bases with no gene match: 4. The CDR3 extends over 15 amino acids. The chain's CDR3 is CASSSGGAGTDTQYF. The CDR3 bases are TGTGCCAGCAGCTCCGGGGGGGCGGGCACAGATACGCAGTATTTT.

This clone came up a few times. The rearrangement uses TRBV7-3 and TRBJ2-3; D might be TRBD2 (6 bases). Trimming shortened V by 1 base and J by 4 bases, and 15 bases separated the two germline ends. CDR1 and CDR2 (germline): SGHTA, FQGTGA. The CDR3 spans 16 residues. CDR3 in amino acids: CASSLIGLAESDTQYF. CDR3 sequence (DNA): TGTGCCAGCAGCTTAATTGGGTTAGCGGAATCAGATACGCAGTATTTT.

This clone was counted a few times. V gene TRBV10-1 combines with J gene TRBJ2-7, with 12 bases aligning to TRBD1. This CDR3 region has 17 residues. CDR1 is WNHNN, CDR2 SYGVQD, per germline (reference sequence). V shed 2 bases and J 7 bases; nucleotides not matched to a gene: 12. The DNA of the CDR3 is TGCGCCAGCAGTGAGAGGAAGGGGACAGGGGGCACGAAGGAGCAGTACTTC. Protein product: CASSERKGTGGTKEQYF.

The rearrangement uses TRBV18 and TRBJ1-2, with D unresolved. Between the trimmed V and J ends, which lost 1 base and 0 bases, there was a span of 15 bases. There are 17 residues in the CDR3. In germline, CDR1 is KGHSH, CDR2 LQKENI. The CDR3 DNA follows: TGTGCCAGCTCACCACTCTTGGCGGGGTCCGCTAACTATGGCTACACCTTC. Its translation is CASSPLLAGSANYGYTF.

V usage is TRBV6-5 and J usage is TRBJ2-7, with D maybe TRBD1 (5 bases). Germline V lookup: CDR1 MNHEY, CDR2 SVGAGI. CDR3 length equals 15 residues. Trimming left V 0 bases short and J 2 bases short, with 11 bases between. DNA for the CDR3: TGTGCCAGCAGTTACTCGTACAGGAGTGCCTACGAGCAGTACTTC. It specifies CASSYSYRSAYEQYF.

A few counts support this clone. The genes are TRBV18 and TRBJ2-7, with a tentative D call TRBD1 (5 bases). Germline CDR1 KGHSH, CDR2 LQKENI. V lost 2 bases and J 5 bases, leaving 7 bases between the germline ends. The CDR3 is 12 amino acids. The DNA of the CDR3 is TGTGCCAGCTCACCAGGGGCCAACGAGCAGTACTTC. Protein product: CASSPGANEQYF. Using reference TRBV18 and TRBJ2-7 for the parts outside the CDR3, the full variable domain is NAGVMQNPRHLVRRRGQEARLRCSPMKGHSHVYWYRQLPEEGLKFMVYLQKENIIDESGMPKERFSAEFPKEGPSILRIQQVVRGDSAAYFCASSPGANEQYFGPGTRLTVT.

This clone was seen more than once but under ten times. This chain joins TRBV21-1 and TRBJ1-6. TRBV21-1 is marked as a pseudogene. This CDR3 has 14 residues. CDR3 nucleotide sequence: TGTGCCAGCAGGATCGGGAAACAGAATTCACCCCTCCACTTT. Residues: CASRIGKQNSPLHF.

This chain uses TRBV5-6 with TRBJ2-7; TRBD1 aligns across 7 bases. V lost 5 bases and J lost 2; bases outside the gene matches: 7. CDR3 length: 14 amino acids. The V gene's germline CDR1 is SGHDT and CDR2 YYEEEE. CDR3 nucleotide sequence: TGTGCCAGCAGGGATACCGACAGGGCCTACGAGCAGTACTTC. Amino acid sequence: CASRDTDRAYEQYF.